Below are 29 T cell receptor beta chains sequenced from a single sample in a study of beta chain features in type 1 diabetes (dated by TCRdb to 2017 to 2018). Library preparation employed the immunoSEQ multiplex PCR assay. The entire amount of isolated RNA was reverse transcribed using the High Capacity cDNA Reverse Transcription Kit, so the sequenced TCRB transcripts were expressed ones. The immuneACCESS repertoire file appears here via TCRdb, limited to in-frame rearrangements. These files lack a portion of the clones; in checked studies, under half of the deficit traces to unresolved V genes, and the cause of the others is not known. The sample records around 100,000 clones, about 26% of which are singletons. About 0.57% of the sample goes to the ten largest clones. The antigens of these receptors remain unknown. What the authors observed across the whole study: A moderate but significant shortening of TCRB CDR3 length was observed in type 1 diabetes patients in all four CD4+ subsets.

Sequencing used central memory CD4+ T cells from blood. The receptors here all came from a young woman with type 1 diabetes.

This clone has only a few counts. CDR3: CASSYFPGGEGTEAFF. The CDR3 nucleotides read TGCGCCAGCAGCTACTTCCCAGGGGGCGAAGGCACTGAAGCTTTCTTT. V gene TRBV5-1 combines with J gene TRBJ1-1; TRBD1 matches 8 bases. This CDR3 is built from 16 residues. V shed 3 bases and J 4 bases; nucleotides not matched to a gene: 11. CDR1 and CDR2 from the germline V gene are SGHRS and YFSETQ.

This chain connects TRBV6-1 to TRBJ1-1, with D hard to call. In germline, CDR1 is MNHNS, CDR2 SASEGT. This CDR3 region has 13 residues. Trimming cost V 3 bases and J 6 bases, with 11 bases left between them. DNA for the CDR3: TGTGCCAGCAGTGAGATAACAGAATCTGAAGCTTTCTTT. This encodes CASSEITESEAFF.

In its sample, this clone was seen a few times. This chain's CDR3 is CAWSEPGGGPPKYV. The CDR3 DNA sequence: TGTGCCTGGAGTGAACCGGGAGGGGGGCCCCCCAAGTACGTC. The chain has TRBV30 and TRBJ2-7, with 8 bases lining up with TRBD2. V was pared by 1 base and J by 11 bases, with 13 bases of the junction left unmatched. Germline values: CDR1 GTSNPN, CDR2 SVGIG (reference sequence). The CDR3 is 14 amino acids.

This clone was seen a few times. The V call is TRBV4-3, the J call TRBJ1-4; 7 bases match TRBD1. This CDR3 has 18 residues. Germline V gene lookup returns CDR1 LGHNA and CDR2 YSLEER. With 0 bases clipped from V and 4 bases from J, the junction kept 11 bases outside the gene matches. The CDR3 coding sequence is TGCGCCAGCAGCCAAGATCGGACAGGCGGTGGAGTTAATGAAAAACTGTTTTTT. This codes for CASSQDRTGGGVNEKLFF.

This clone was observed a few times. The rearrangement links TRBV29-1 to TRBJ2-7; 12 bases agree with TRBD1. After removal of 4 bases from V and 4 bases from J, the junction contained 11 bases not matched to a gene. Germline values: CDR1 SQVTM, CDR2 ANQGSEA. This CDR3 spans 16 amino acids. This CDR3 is CSVVPRGTGGVYEQYF. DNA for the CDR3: TGCAGCGTTGTCCCCCGGGGGACAGGGGGCGTATACGAGCAGTACTTC.

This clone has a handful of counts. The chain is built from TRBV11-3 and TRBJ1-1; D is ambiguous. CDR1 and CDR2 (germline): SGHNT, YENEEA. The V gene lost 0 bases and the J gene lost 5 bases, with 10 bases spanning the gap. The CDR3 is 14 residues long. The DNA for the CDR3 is TGTGCCAGCAGCTTAGATTTTTTCAGTACTGAAGCTTTCTTT. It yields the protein CASSLDFFSTEAFF. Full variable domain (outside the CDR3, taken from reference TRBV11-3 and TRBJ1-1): EAGVVQSPRYKIIEKKQPVAFWCNPISGHNTLYWYLQNLGQGPELLIRYENEEAVDDSQLPKDRFSAERLKGVDSTLKIQPAELGDSAVYLCASSLDFFSTEAFFGQGTRLTVV.

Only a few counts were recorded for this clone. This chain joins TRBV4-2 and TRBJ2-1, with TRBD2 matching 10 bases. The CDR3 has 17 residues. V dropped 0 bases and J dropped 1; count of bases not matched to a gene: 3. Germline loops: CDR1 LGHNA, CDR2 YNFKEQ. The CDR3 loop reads CASSQETSGVSYNEQFF. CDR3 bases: TGTGCCAGCAGCCAAGAAACTAGCGGGGTATCCTACAATGAGCAGTTCTTC.

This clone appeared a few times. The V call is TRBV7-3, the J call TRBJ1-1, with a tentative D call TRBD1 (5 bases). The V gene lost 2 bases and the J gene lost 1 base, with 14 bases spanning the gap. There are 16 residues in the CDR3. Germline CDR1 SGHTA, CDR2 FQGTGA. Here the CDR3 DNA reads TGTGCCAGCAGCTTAGGGGCGCCCAGGGAGAACACTGAAGCTTTCTTT. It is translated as CASSLGAPRENTEAFF.

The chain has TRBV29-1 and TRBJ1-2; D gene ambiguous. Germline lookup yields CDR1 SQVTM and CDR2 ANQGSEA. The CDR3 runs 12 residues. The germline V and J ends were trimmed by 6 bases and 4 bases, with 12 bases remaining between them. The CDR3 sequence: CSVEDFSYGYTF. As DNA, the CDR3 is TGCAGCGTGGAGGATTTTAGCTATGGCTACACCTTC.

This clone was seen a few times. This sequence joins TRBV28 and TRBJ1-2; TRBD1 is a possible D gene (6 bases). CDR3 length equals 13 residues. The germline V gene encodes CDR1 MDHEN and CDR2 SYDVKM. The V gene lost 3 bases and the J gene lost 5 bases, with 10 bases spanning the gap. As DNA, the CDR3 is TGTGCCAGCAGTTTCGGCAGGGGATATGGCTACACCTTC. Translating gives CASSFGRGYGYTF.

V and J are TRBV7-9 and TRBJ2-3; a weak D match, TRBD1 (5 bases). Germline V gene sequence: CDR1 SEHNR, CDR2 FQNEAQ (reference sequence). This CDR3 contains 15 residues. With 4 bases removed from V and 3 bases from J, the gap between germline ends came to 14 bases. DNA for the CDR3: TGTGCCAGCAGCTGGGGCCAGAACCCTACAGATACGCAGTATTTT. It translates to CASSWGQNPTDTQYF.

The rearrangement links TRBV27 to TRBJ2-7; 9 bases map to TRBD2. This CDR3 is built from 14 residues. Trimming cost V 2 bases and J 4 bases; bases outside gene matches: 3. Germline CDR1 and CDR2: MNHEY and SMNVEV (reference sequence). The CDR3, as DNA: TGTGCCAGCAGTTTAGCGGGAGGGGGGTACGAGCAGTACTTC. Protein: CASSLAGGGYEQYF.

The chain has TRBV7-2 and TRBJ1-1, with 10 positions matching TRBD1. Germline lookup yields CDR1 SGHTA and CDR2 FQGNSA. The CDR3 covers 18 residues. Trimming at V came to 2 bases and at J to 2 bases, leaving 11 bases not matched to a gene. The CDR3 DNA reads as TGTGCCAGCAGCTTAATTCCGGGGGGGACAGGGGATAACACTGAAGCTTTCTTT. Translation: CASSLIPGGTGDNTEAFF.

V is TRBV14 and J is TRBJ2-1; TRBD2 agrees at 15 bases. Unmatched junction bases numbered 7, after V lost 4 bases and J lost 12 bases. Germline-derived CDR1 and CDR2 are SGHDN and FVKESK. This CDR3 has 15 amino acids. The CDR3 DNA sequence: TGTGCCAGCAGCCGCGGACTAGCGGGGGGGGTCGGGCAGTTCTTC. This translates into CASSRGLAGGVGQFF.

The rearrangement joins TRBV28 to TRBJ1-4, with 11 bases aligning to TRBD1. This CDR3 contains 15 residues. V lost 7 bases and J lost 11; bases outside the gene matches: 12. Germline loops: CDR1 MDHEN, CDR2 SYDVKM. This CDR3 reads CASTTWTGGLAKLFF. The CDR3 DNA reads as TGTGCCAGCACCACATGGACAGGGGGCTTAGCCAAACTGTTTTTT.

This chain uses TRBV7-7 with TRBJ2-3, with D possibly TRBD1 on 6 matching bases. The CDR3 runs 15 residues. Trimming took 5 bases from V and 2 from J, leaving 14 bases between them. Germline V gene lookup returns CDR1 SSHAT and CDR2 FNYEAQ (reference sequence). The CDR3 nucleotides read TGTGCCAGCAGCCCGCGGACAGCCTCCACAGATACGCAGTATTTT. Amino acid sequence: CASSPRTASTDTQYF.

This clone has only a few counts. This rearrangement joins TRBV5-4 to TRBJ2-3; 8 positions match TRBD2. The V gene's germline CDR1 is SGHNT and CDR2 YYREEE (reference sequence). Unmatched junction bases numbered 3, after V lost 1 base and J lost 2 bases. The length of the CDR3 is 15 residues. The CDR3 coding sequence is TGTGCCAGCAGCTTGACTAGCGGCCCCACAGATACGCAGTATTTT. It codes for CASSLTSGPTDTQYF. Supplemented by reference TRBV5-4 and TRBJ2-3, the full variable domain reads ETGVTQSPTHLIKTRGQQVTLRCSSQSGHNTVSWYQQALGQGPQFIFQYYREEENGRGNFPPRFSGLQFPNYSSELNVNALELDDSALYLCASSLTSGPTDTQYFGPGTRLTVL.

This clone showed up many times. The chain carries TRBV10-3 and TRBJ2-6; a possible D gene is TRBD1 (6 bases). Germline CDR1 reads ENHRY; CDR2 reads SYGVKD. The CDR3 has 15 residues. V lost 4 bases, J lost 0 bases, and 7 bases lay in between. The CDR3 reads CAISGDNSGANVLTF. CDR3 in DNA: TGTGCCATCAGTGGGGACAACTCTGGGGCCAACGTCCTGACTTTC.

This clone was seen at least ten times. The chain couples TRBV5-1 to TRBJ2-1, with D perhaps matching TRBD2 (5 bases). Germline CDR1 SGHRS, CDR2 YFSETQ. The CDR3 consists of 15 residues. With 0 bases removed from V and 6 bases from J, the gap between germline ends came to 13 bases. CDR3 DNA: TGCGCCAGCAGCTTGGATGATGGCGGGTTCAATGAGCAGTTCTTC. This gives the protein CASSLDDGGFNEQFF.

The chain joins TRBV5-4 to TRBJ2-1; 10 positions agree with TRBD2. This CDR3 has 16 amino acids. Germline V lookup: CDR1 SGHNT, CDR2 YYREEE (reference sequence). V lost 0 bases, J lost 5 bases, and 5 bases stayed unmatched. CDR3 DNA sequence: TGTGCCAGCAGCTTGGGAAGCGGGAGGGCCGACAATGAGCAGTTCTTC. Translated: CASSLGSGRADNEQFF. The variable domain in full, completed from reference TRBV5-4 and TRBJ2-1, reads ETGVTQSPTHLIKTRGQQVTLRCSSQSGHNTVSWYQQALGQGPQFIFQYYREEENGRGNFPPRFSGLQFPNYSSELNVNALELDDSALYLCASSLGSGRADNEQFFGPGTRLTVL.

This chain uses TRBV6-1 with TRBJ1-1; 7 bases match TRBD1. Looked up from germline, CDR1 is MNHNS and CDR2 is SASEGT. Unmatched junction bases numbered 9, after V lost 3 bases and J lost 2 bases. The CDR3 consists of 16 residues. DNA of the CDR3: TGTGCCAGCAGTGATCGGGACAGAAGAACCAACACTGAAGCTTTCTTT. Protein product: CASSDRDRRTNTEAFF.

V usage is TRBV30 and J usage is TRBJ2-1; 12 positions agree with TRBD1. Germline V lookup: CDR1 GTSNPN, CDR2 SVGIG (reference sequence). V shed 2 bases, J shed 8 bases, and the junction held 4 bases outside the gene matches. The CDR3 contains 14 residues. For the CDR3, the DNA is TGTGCCTGGAGTCCGGGACAGGGGGCCGATGAGCAGTTCTTC. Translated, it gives CAWSPGQGADEQFF.

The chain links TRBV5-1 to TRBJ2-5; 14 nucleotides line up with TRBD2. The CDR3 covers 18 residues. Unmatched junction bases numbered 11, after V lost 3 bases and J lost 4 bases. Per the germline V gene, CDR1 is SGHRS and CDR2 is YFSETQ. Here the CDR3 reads CASSSDATSGRGGETQYF. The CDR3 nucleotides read TGCGCCAGCAGCTCCGATGCGACTAGCGGGAGGGGCGGAGAGACCCAGTACTTC.

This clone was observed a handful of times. CDR3 sequence (DNA): TGTGCCAGCAGTGTAGAGGCTATGAGAACTGAAGCTTTCTTT. Amino acid sequence: CASSVEAMRTEAFF. The chain has TRBV2 and TRBJ1-1; no clear D gene. In germline, CDR1 is SNHLY, CDR2 FYNNEI. The CDR3 length is 14 residues. Trimming removed 4 bases at V and 5 bases at J, with 14 bases between. The complete variable domain, with remaining parts taken from reference TRBV2 and TRBJ1-1, reads EPEVTQTPSHQVTQMGQEVILRCVPISNHLYFYWYRQILGQKVEFLVSFYNNEISEKSEIFDDQFSVERPDGSNFTLKIRSTKLEDSAMYFCASSVEAMRTEAFFGQGTRLTVV.

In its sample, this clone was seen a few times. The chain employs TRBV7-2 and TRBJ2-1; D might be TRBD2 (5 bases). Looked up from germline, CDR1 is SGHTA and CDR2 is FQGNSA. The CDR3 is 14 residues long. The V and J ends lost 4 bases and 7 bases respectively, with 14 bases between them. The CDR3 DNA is TGTGCCAGCAGCTCCTCCCGACGGACTAATGAGCAGTTCTTC. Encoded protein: CASSSSRRTNEQFF.

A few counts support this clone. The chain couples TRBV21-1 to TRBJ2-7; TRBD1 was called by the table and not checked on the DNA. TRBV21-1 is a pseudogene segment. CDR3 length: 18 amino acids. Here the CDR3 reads CASSKATGTGASSYEQYV. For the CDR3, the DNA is TGTGCCAGCAGCAAAGCAACCGGGACAGGGGCGTCTTCCTACGAGCAGTACGTC.

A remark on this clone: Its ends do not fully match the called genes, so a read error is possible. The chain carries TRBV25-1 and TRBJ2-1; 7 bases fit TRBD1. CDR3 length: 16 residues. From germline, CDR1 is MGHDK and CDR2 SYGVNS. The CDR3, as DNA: TGTGCCAGCAGTGACGTCCCGGACAGGACATACAATGGGCAGTTCTTC. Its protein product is CASSDVPDRTYNGQFF.

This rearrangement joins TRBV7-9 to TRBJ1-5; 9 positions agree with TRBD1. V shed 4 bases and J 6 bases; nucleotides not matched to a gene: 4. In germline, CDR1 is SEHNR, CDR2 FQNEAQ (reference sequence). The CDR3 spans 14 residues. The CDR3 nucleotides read TGTGCCAGCAGCTCGGGACAGGGAACTCAGCCCCAGCATTTT. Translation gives CASSSGQGTQPQHF. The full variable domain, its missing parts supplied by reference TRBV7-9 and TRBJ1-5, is DTGVSQNPRHKITKRGQNVTFRCDPISEHNRLYWYRQTLGQGPEFLTYFQNEAQLEKSRLLSDRFSAERPKGSFSTLEIQRTEQGDSAMYLCASSSGQGTQPQHFGDGTRLSIL.

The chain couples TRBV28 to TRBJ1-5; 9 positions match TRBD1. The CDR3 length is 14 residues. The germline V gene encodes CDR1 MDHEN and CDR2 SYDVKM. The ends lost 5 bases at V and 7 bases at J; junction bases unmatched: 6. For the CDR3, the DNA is TGTGCCAGCAGTCGGACAGGGGCCGTGCAGCCCCAGCATTTT. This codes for CASSRTGAVQPQHF.